This T cell receptor (beta chain) was sequenced during a study of blood T cells in healthy people across ages. Points from the study as a whole: Observed TCR beta diversity per million T cells went down as age went up. This fall followed a roughly linear course with age.

The length of the CDR3 is 13 residues. V dropped 0 bases and J dropped 8 bases, with 7 bases sitting between them. A sample-barcoded 5' primer and a J-beta primer mix were used in a second PCR of roughly 7 to 11 cycles. CDR3-containing paired-end reads numbering at least 3 million came from each sample. One entry per CDR3 protein, called by TCRdb with MiXCR from the 5' RACE reads. The repertoire has 1.5 million or so distinct CDR3 sequences, about 45% of them found once; the top ten carry 4%. The study drew donors from healthy Caucasian individuals in Russia aged about 6 to 90. This clonotype was observed a handful of times. Its specificity is unknown.

The sequence came from a woman aged 18 to 35 in good health. The genes are TRBV12-3 or TRBV12-4 and TRBJ1-4; no firm D call. Sequencing used blood. CDR3 residues: CASSLASREKLFF. The CDR3 DNA sequence: TGTGCCAGCAGTTTAGCGAGCAGGGAAAAACTGTTTTTT.